Reported below is one TCR beta chain. The antigen remains undetermined. CDR1 and CDR2 from the germline V gene are SEHNR and FQNEAQ (reference sequence). CDR3 size: 13 residues. The V gene lost 1 base and the J gene lost 2 bases, with 5 bases spanning the gap. Using its own MiXCR run on the reads, TCRdb lists one record per CDR3 protein. The sample holds under 150,000 distinct CDR3 sequences; 30% to 35% are singletons and the top ten take around two fifths. This entry is derived from a study of T cell repertoires in cytomegalovirus infection. On the study more broadly: Public TCR beta signature analysis indicated the presence of both CMV infection and matching HLA type.

The chain couples TRBV7-9 to TRBJ2-5; D not certain. The TCR was taken from a human donor in good health (CMV status not recorded). Some clones in this sample may be carry-over from other donors' samples. Sequenced material: CD8+ T cells from cultured PBMCs, taken from culture after CMV antigen stimulation. DNA of the CDR3: TGTGCCAGCAGCTTAGAGGGACAAGAGACCCAGTACTTC. Translation gives CASSLEGQETQYF.